This entry lists 12 T cell receptor beta chains sequenced from one sample in a study of response to subunit inactivated influenza vaccine. TCRdb re-called the RT-PCR reads with MiXCR, one entry per CDR3 protein. Among about 520,000 distinct CDR3 sequences, roughly 7.6% were seen once, and the ten largest hold about 12%. Sequenced here: PBMCs from blood, sampled approximately 25 months after vaccination. The receptors originated from a man between 50 and 75 years old who received an inactivated influenza vaccine.

This clonotype appeared a few times. This chain uses TRBV5-1 with TRBJ1-3, with 8 positions matching TRBD1. The junction had 5 bases not matched to a gene; V was cut back by 4 bases and J by 8 bases. The CDR3 is made up of 13 amino acids. Germline loops: CDR1 SGHRS, CDR2 YFSETQ. The CDR3 DNA sequence: TGCGCCAGCAGCCCATTGACAGGGGACACCATATATTTT. This sequence encodes CASSPLTGDTIYF.

The chain is built from TRBV25-1 and TRBJ2-2; 10 nucleotides agree with TRBD2. Germline CDR1 MGHDK, CDR2 SYGVNS. V was pared by 3 bases and J by 4 bases, with 5 bases of the junction left unmatched. The CDR3 runs to 16 residues. This chain's CDR3 is CASSETGLARTGELFF. The CDR3 region has the DNA TGTGCCAGCAGTGAGACGGGACTAGCGCGCACCGGGGAGCTGTTTTTT.

In this sample, this clonotype turned up a few times. The J gene is TRBJ2-7, the V gene TRBV10-3; 10 nucleotides agree with TRBD1. J gave up 3 bases and V 4 bases, and 3 bases lay outside the gene matches. The CDR3 is 14 amino acids. Germline V gives CDR1 ENHRY, CDR2 SYGVKD. The CDR3 DNA reads TGTGCCATCAGTGTTCGGGACAGGGGCTACGAGCAGTACTTC. Residues: CAISVRDRGYEQYF.

CDR3 region: CASSHRTGRSHEQFF. The CDR3 DNA reads as TGTGCCAGCAGCCACCGGACAGGGAGATCCCATGAGCAGTTCTTC. The rearrangement joins TRBV6-1 to TRBJ2-1, with 8 bases that match TRBD1. Germline values: CDR1 MNHNS, CDR2 SASEGT. J lost 8 bases, V lost 6 bases, and 12 bases had no gene match. The CDR3 runs 15 residues.

The J gene is TRBJ2-5, the V gene TRBV6-1; maybe TRBD1 (6 bases). The ends were cut back, 5 bases at V and 0 bases at J, with 13 bases in the middle. Per germline, CDR1 MNHNS and CDR2 SASEGT. The CDR3 spans 15 residues. The CDR3 region has the DNA TGTGCCAGCAGTCGATACGGGACAAACCAAGAGACCCAGTACTTC. Translated: CASSRYGTNQETQYF.

V is TRBV12-3 or TRBV12-4 and J is TRBJ2-7, with D tentatively TRBD2 (5 bases). V was pared by 5 bases and J by 2 bases, with 10 bases between. The CDR3 contains 13 residues. The CDR3 region has the DNA TGTGCCAGCAGTATCGAGGGCCCCTACGAGCAGTACTTC. It specifies CASSIEGPYEQYF.

This clonotype has only a few counts. The chain links TRBV20-1 to TRBJ1-1; 7 positions match TRBD1. Germline V CDR1 and CDR2: DFQATT, SNEGSKA (reference sequence). The junction had 7 bases not matched to a gene; V was cut back by 2 bases and J by 4 bases. The CDR3 consists of 14 residues. The CDR3 loop is CSARSRGLSTEAFF. The CDR3 nucleotides read TGCAGTGCTAGATCCAGGGGGTTGAGCACTGAAGCTTTCTTT.

The CDR3: CASSQVRGRVTEAFF. The CDR3 region has the DNA TGTGCCAGCAGCCAAGTACGGGGGCGCGTCACTGAAGCTTTCTTT. V and J are TRBV14 and TRBJ1-1; D might be TRBD1 (6 bases). Trimming pared 1 base from V and 4 bases from J, leaving 13 bases between. In germline, CDR1 is SGHDN, CDR2 FVKESK. CDR3 size: 15 residues.

The chain's CDR3 is CASRRQGVGYEQYF. The CDR3 nucleotides are TGTGCCAGCAGGCGACAGGGGGTAGGCTACGAGCAGTACTTC. The chain combines TRBV27 with TRBJ2-7, with 9 bases fitting TRBD1. Germline V gene sequence: CDR1 MNHEY, CDR2 SMNVEV (reference sequence). The CDR3 is 14 amino acids. J gave up 3 bases and V 6 bases, and 6 bases lay outside the gene matches.

The chain uses TRBV15 and TRBJ1-2, with a weak D call TRBD1 (6 bases). The germline CDR1 and CDR2 sequences are LNHNV and YYDKDF (reference sequence). The V end was cut by 0 bases, the J end by 8 bases, with 16 bases between. There are 15 residues in the CDR3. CDR3 nucleotides: TGTGCCACCAGCAGAGATCGGGGGCCTATGGTCGGCTACACCTTC. Translated, it gives CATSRDRGPMVGYTF.

In its sample, this clonotype was seen many times. The rearrangement links TRBV29-1 to TRBJ1-1; 7 positions agree with TRBD1. Germline V gene sequence: CDR1 SQVTM, CDR2 ANQGSEA. The CDR3 consists of 14 residues. J was trimmed by 2 bases and V by 7 bases; bases with no gene match: 10. In nucleotides, the CDR3 is TGCAGCGCACGGACAGGACGGTTAAACACTGAAGCTTTCTTT. It translates to CSARTGRLNTEAFF.

This clonotype was observed at least ten times. This chain links TRBV7-8 with TRBJ2-7; 8 positions match TRBD1. V lost 6 bases and J lost 3; bases outside the gene matches: 1. The CDR3 spans 12 residues. The V gene's germline CDR1 is SGHVS and CDR2 FQNEAQ. Here the CDR3 reads CASRQGGYEQYF. The CDR3 bases are TGTGCCAGCAGACAGGGGGGCTACGAGCAGTACTTC.